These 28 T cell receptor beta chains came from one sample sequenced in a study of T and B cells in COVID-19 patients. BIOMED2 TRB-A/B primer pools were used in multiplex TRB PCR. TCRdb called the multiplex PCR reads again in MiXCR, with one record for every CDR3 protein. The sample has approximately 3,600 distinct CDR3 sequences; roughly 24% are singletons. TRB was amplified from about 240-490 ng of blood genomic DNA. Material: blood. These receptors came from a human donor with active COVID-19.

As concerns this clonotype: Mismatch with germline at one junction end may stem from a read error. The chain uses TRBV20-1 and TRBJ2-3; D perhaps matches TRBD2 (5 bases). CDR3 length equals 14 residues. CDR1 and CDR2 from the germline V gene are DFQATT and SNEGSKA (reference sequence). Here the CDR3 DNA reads TGCAGTGCTAGACCCCTATCTAGCACAGATACGCTGTATTTT. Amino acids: CSARPLSSTDTLYF.

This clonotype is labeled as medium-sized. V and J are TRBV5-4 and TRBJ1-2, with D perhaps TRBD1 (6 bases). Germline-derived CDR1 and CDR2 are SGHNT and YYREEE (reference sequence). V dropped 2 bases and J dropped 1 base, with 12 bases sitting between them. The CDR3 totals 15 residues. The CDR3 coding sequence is TGTGCCAGCAGCTTATTGACAGGACTTAACTATGGCTACACCTTC. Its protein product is CASSLLTGLNYGYTF. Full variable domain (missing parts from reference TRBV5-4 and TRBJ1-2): ETGVTQSPTHLIKTRGQQVTLRCSSQSGHNTVSWYQQALGQGPQFIFQYYREEENGRGNFPPRFSGLQFPNYSSELNVNALELDDSALYLCASSLLTGLNYGYTFGSGTRLTVV.

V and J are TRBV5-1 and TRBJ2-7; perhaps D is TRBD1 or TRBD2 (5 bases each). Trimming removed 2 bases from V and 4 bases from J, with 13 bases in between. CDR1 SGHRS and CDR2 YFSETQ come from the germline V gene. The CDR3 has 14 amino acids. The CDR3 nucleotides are TGCGCCAGCAGCTTATCCGGGACCACTTACGAGCAGTACTTC. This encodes CASSLSGTTYEQYF.

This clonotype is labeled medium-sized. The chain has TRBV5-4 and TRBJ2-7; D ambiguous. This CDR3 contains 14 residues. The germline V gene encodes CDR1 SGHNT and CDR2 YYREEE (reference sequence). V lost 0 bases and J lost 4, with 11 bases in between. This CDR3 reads CASSLGGPGYEQYF. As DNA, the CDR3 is TGTGCCAGCAGCTTGGGGGGTCCCGGATACGAGCAGTACTTC. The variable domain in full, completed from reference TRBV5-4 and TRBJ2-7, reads ETGVTQSPTHLIKTRGQQVTLRCSSQSGHNTVSWYQQALGQGPQFIFQYYREEENGRGNFPPRFSGLQFPNYSSELNVNALELDDSALYLCASSLGGPGYEQYFGPGTRLTVT.

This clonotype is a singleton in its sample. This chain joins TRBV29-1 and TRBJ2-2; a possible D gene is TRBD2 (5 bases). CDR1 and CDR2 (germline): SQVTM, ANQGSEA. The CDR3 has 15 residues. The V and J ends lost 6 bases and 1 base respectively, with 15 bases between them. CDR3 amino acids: CSVPWGEENTGELFF. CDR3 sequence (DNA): TGCAGCGTCCCTTGGGGAGAGGAGAACACCGGGGAGCTGTTTTTT.

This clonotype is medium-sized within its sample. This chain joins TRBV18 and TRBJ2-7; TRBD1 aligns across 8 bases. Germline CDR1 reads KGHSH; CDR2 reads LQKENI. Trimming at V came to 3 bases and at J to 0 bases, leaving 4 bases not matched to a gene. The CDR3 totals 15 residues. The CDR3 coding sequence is TGTGCCAGCTCACCGGGACAGGCGAGCTCCTACGAGCAGTACTTC. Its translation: CASSPGQASSYEQYF.

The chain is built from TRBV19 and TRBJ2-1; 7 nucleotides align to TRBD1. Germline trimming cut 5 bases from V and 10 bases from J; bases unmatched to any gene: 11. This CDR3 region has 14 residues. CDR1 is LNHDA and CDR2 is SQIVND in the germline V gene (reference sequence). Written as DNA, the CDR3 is TGTGCCAGTAGTCCCCGGACAGGATCCTACGAGCAGTTCTTC. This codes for CASSPRTGSYEQFF.

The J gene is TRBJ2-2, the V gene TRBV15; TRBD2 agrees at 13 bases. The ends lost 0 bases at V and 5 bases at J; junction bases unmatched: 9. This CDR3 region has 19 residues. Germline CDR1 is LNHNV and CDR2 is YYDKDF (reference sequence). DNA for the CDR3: TGTGCCACCAGCAGAGATTTACCGCCGGGACTAGCGGGGACCGGGGAGCTGTTTTTT. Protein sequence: CATSRDLPPGLAGTGELFF.

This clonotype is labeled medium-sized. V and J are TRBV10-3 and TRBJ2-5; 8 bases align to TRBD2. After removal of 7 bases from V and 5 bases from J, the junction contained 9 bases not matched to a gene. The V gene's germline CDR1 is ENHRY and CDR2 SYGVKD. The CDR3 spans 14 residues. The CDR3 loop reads CAITSGGGFETQYF. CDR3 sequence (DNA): TGTGCCATCACTTCCGGGGGGGGCTTCGAGACCCAGTACTTC.

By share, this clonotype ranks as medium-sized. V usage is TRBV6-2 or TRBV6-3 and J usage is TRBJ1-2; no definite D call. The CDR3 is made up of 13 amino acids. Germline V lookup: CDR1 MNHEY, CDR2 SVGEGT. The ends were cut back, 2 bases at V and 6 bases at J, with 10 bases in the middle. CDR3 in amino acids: CASSYQAGDGYTF. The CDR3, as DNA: TGTGCCAGCAGTTACCAGGCAGGCGATGGCTACACCTTC.

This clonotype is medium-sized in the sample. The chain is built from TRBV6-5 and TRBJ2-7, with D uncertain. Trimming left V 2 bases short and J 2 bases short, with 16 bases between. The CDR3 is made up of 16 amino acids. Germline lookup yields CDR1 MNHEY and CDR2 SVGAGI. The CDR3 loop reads CASSYRTPSLAYEQYF. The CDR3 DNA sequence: TGTGCCAGCAGTTACAGGACCCCCTCCTTGGCCTACGAGCAGTACTTC.

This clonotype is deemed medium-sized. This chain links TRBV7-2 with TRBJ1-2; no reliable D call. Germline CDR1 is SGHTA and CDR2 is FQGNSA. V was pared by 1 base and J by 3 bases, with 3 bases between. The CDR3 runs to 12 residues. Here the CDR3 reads CASSLGDYGYTF. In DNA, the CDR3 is TGTGCCAGCAGCTTAGGGGACTATGGCTACACCTTC.

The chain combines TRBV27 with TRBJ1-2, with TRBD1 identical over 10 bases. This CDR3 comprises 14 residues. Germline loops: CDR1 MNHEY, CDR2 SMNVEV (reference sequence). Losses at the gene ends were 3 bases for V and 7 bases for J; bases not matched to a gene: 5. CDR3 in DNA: TGTGCCAGCAGTTTCGACAGGGGGCTCGGTGGCTACACCTTC. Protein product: CASSFDRGLGGYTF.

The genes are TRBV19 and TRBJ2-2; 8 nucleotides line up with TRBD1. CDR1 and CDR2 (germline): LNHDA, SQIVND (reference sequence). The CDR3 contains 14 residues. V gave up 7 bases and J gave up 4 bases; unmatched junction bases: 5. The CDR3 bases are TGTGCCAGTACCCGGACAGGGTCCACCGGGGAGCTGTTTTTT. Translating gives CASTRTGSTGELFF.

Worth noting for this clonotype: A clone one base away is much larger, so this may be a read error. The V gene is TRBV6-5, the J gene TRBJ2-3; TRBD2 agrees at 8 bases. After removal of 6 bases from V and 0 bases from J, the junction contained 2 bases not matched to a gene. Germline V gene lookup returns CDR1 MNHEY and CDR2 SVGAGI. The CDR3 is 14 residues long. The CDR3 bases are TGTGCCAGCAGACCTAGCGGGAGCACAGATACGCAGTATTTT. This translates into CASRPSGSTDTQYF.

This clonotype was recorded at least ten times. CDR3 DNA: TGTGCCAGCAGCCCTAGGGGCTTGGACACCGGGGAGCTGTTTTTT. It yields the protein CASSPRGLDTGELFF. This chain connects TRBV14 to TRBJ2-2; maybe TRBD1 (5 bases). The CDR3 runs to 15 residues. V lost 4 bases, J lost 3 bases, and 12 bases lay in between. CDR1 and CDR2 (germline): SGHDN, FVKESK. The full variable domain, with the rest looked up from reference TRBV14 and TRBJ2-2, is EAGVTQFPSHSVIEKGQTVTLRCDPISGHDNLYWYRRVMGKEIKFLLHFVKESKQDESGMPNNRFLAERTGGTYSTLKVQPAELEDSGVYFCASSPRGLDTGELFFGEGSRLTVL.

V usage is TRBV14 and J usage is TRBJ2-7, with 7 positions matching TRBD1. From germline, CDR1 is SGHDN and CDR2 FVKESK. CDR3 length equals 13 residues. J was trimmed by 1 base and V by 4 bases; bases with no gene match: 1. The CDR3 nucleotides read TGTGCCAGCAGCCGGACAGGATCCTACGAGCAGTACTTC. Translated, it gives CASSRTGSYEQYF.

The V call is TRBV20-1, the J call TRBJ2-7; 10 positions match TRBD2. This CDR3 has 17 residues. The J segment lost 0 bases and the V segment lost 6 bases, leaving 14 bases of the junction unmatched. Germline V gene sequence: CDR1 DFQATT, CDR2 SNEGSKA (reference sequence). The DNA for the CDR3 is TGCAGTGCCCCCCCCCTAGCGGGAGAGGGAAGCTCCTACGAGCAGTACTTC. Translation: CSAPPLAGEGSSYEQYF.

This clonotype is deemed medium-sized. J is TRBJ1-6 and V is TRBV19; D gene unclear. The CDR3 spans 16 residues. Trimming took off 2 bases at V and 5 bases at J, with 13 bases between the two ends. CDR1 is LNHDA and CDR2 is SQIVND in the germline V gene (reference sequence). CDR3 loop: CASSILPPGNNSPLHF. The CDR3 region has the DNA TGTGCCAGTAGTATACTCCCGCCGGGAAATAATTCACCCCTCCACTTT.

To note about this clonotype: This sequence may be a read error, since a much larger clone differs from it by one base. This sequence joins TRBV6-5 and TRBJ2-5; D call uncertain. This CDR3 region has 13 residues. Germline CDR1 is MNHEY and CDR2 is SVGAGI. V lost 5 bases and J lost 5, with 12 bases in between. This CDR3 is CASSETISETQYF. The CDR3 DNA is TGTGCCAGCAGTGAAACTATCTCGGAGACCCAGTACTTC.

CDR3 sequence reads: CASSPNGLAGANVLTF. The DNA for the CDR3 is TGTGCCAGCAGCCCAAATGGACTAGCGGGGGCCAACGTCCTGACTTTC. The J gene is TRBJ2-6, the V gene TRBV12-3 or TRBV12-4; 9 bases line up with TRBD2. The ends lost 6 bases at V and 4 bases at J; junction bases unmatched: 7. CDR3 length equals 16 residues.

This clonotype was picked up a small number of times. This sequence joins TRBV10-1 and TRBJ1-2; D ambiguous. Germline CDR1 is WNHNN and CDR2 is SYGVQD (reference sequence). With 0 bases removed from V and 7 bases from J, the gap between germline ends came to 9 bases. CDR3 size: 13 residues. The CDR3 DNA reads TGCGCCAGCAGTGAGTCGACTCGACGTGGCTACACCTTC. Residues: CASSESTRRGYTF.

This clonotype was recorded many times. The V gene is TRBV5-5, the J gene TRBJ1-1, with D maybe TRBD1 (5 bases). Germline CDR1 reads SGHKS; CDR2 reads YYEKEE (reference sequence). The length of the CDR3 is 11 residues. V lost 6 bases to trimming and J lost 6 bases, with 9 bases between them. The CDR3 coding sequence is TGTGCCAGCACCCAGGGCGCTGAAGCTTTCTTT. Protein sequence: CASTQGAEAFF.

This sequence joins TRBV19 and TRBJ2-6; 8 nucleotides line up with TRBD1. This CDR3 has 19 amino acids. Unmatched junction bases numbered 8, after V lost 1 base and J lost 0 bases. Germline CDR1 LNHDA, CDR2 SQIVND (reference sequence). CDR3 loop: CASSIGAGQEYSGANVLTF. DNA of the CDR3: TGTGCCAGTAGTATAGGTGCGGGACAGGAGTACTCTGGGGCCAACGTCCTGACTTTC.

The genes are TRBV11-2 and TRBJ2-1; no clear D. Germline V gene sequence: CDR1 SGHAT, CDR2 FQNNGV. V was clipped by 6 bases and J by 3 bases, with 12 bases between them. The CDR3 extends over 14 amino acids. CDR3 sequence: CASRKGGNYNEQFF. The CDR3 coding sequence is TGTGCCAGCAGAAAAGGCGGAAACTACAATGAGCAGTTCTTC.

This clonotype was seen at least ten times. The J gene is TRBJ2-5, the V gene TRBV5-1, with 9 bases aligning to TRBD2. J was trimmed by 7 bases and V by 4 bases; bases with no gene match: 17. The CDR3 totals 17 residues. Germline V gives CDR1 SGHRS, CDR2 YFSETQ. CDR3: CASSPEAGGMMSGTQYF. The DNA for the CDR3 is TGCGCCAGCAGCCCAGAAGCGGGAGGAATGATGAGTGGGACCCAGTACTTC.

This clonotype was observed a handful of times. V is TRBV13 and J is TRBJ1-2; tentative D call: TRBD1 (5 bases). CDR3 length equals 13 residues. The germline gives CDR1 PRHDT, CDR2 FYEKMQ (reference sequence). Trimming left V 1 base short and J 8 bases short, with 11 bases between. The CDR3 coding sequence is TGTGCCAGCAGCTTAGTGGGGGGGGGGGGCTACACCTTC. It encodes CASSLVGGGGYTF. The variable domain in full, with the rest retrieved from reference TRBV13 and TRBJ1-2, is AAGVIQSPRHLIKEKRETATLKCYPIPRHDTVYWYQQGPGQDPQFLISFYEKMQSDKGSIPDRFSAQQFSDYHSELNMSSLELGDSALYFCASSLVGGGGYTFGSGTRLTVV.

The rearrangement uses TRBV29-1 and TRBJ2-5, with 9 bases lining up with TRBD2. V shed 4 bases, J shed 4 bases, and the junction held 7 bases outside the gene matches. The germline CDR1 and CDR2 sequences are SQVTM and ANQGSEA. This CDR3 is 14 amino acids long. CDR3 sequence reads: CSVGAGGRGETQYF. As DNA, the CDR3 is TGCAGCGTTGGGGCGGGAGGGCGGGGAGAGACCCAGTACTTC.